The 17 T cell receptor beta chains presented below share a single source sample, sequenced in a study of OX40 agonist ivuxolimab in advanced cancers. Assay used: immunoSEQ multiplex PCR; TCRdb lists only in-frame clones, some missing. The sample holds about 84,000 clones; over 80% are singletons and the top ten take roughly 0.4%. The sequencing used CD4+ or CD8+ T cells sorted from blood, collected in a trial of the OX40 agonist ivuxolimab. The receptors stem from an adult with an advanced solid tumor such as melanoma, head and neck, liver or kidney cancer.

The CDR3 region is CASSLGTGRIGAFF. The CDR3 coding sequence is TGTGCCAGCAGCTTAGGGACAGGGAGGATTGGCGCTTTCTTT. V is TRBV7-2 and J is TRBJ1-1, with 8 bases lining up with TRBD1. Germline values: CDR1 SGHTA, CDR2 FQGNSA. The junction had 9 bases not matched to a gene; V was cut back by 1 base and J by 11 bases. The CDR3 length is 14 residues.

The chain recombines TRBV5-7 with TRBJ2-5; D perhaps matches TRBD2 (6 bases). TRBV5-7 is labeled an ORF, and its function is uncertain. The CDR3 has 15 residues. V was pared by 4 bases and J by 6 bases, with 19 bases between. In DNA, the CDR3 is TGTGCCAGCAGCACCCAGTGGGGGGATGTAAAGACCCAGTACTTC. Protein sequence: CASSTQWGDVKTQYF.

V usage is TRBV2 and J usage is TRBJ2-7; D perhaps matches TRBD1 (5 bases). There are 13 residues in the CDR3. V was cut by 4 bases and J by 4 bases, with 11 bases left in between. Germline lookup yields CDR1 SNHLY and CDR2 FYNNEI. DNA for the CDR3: TGTGCCAGCAGTGCAGGGTCCAGGTACGAGCAGTACTTC. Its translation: CASSAGSRYEQYF.

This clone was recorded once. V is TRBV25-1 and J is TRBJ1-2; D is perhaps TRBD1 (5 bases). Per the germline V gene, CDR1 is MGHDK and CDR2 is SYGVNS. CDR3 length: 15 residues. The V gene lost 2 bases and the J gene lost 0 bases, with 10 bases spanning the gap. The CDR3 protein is CASSEGGLPNYGYTF. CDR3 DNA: TGTGCCAGCAGTGAAGGGGGACTTCCTAACTATGGCTACACCTTC.

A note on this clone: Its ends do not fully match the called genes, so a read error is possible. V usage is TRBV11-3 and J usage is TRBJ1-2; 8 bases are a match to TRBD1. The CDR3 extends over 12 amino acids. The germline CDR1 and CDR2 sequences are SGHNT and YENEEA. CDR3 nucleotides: TGTGCCTGCAGGGGGCAAGACTATGGCTACACCTTC. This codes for CACRGQDYGYTF.

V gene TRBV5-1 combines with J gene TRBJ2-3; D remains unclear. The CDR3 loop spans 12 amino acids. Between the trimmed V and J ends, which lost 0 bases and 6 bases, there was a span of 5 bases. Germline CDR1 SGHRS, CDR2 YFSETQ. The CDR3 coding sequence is TGCGCCAGCAGCTTGGCCCTGGATACGCAGTATTTT. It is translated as CASSLALDTQYF.

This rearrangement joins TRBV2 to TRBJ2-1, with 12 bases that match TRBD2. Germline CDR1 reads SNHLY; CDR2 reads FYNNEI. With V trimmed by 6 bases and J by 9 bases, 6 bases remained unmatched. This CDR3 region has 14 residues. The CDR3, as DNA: TGTGCCAGCAGAAGCGCTAGCGGGAGGGGTGAGCAGTTCTTC. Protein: CASRSASGRGEQFF.

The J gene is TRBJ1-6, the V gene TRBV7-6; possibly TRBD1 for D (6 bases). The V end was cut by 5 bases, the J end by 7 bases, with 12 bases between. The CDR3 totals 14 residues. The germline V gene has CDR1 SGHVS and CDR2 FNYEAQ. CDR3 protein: CASSLGQPNSPLHF. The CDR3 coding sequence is TGTGCCAGCAGCCTGGGACAACCAAATTCACCCCTCCACTTT.

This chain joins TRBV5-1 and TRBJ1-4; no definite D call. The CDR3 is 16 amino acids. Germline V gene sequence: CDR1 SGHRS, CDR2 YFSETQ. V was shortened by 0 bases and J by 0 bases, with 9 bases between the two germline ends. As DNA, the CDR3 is TGCGCCAGCAGCTTGGGCCAGACCCCAACTAATGAAAAACTGTTTTTT. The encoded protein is CASSLGQTPTNEKLFF.

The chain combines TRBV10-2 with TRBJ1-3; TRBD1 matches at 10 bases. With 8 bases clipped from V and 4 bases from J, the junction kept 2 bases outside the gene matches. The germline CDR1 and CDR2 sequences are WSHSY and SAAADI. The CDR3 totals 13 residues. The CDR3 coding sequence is TGCGCCAGCGGGACAGGGGCAGGAAACACCATATATTTT. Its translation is CASGTGAGNTIYF.

CDR3 bases: TGTGCCAGCAGCAAAGTGTACAGGCCGATCTCCTACGAGCAGTACTTC. Encoded protein: CASSKVYRPISYEQYF. J is TRBJ2-7 and V is TRBV21-1; the D segment call TRBD1 is taken from the table without a DNA check. TRBV21-1 is a pseudogene. The CDR3 extends over 16 amino acids.

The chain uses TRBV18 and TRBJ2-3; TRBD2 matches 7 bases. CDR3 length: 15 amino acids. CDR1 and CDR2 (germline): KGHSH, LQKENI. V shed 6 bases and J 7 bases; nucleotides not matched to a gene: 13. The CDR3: CASSDVGGTSHTQYF. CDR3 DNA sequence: TGTGCCAGCTCCGACGTGGGGGGGACTTCTCATACGCAGTATTTT.

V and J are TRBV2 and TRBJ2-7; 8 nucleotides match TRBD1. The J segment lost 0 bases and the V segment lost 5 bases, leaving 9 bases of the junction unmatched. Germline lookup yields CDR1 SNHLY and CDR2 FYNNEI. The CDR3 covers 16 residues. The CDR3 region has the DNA TGTGCCAGCAGTAAGTTTGGGACAGGCTCCTCCTACGAGCAGTACTTC. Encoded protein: CASSKFGTGSSYEQYF.

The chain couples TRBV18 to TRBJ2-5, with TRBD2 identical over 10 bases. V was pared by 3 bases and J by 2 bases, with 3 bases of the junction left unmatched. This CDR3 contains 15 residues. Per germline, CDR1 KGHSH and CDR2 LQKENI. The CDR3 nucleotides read TGTGCCAGCTCACCTTCTAGCGGGGGTCAAGAGACCCAGTACTTC. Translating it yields CASSPSSGGQETQYF.

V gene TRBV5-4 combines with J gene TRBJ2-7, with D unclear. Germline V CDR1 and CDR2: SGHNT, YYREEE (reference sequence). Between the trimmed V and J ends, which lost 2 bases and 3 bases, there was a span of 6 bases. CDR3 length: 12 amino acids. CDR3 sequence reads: CASSFDRYEQYF. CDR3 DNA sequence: TGTGCCAGCAGCTTCGATCGCTACGAGCAGTACTTC.

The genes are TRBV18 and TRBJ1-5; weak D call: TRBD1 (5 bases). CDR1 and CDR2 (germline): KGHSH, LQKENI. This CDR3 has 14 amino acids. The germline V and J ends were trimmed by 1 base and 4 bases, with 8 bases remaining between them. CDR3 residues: CASSPREGNQPQHF. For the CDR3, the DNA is TGTGCCAGCTCACCACGTGAGGGGAATCAGCCCCAGCATTTT.

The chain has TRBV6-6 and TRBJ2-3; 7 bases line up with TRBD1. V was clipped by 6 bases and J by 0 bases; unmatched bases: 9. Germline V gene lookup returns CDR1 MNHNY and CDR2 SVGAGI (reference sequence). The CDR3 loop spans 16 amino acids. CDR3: CASSQRQGLSTDTQYF. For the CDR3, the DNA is TGTGCCAGCAGCCAGAGACAGGGCCTAAGCACAGATACGCAGTATTTT.